Given below is one T cell receptor (beta chain) in context. What this receptor recognizes is not known. No per-base quality is available; no much larger clone lies one base away. Only healthy Caucasian donors were included. The twin cohort comprised three pairs of female monozygotic twins, all aged roughly 18 to 29 years. RNA for TCR libraries was isolated from peripheral blood mononuclear cells. The source of the sample is a study of identical twins (TCRdb year 2016). For the wider study: TCR alpha and beta repertoires from monozygotic twins, unrelated adults of various ages and cord blood were deep-sequenced to test whether fetal clonotypes persist. To rule out contamination, replicate twin experiments were performed at different times with different library preparation protocols. Beyond this particular receptor, the publication reports: A weaker excess of twin sharing was found in beta out-of-frame sequences because the signal-to-noise ratio was lowered by fewer shared sequences. Invariant T cells such as MAIT and iNKT could partly confound zero-insertion analyses, although diverse VJ usage argued against such confounding for most clonotypes. Because the same donors could not be followed over many years, the conclusions relied on cross-sectional statistical analysis. Compared with coincidental sharing between unrelated individuals, an excess of low generation-probability sequences was observed among out-of-frame TCR alpha sequences shared between twins. Out-of-frame TCR alpha sharing in monozygotic twins was systematically underestimated by recombination models, whereas sharing between unrelated individuals was in agreement with the recombination models. Fewer insertions were carried by abundant cord blood beta clonotypes, a similar but weaker trend appeared in young adult naive repertoires, and no such trend appeared in memory repertoires.

The CDR3 numbers 14 residues from cysteine through phenylalanine. Of the read, only the CDR3 DNA is kept; its 42 bases are in frame from base 1. CDR1 SGHTS and CDR2 YDEGEE are derived from the germline V gene. V is clipped by 4 bases and J by 3 bases, and the sequence between their germline boundaries is 14 bases long. The library was made by 5' RACE. Instrument used: Illumina HiSeq 2000. Template switching added a universal primer binding site, and the final cDNA carried a unique molecular identifier that allowed TCR cDNA molecules to be counted accurately. Specific primers in the conserved constant-segment region were used to synthesize first-strand cDNA for TCR alpha and beta chains. To control for contamination, every cDNA library was double barcoded, receiving both a SMART-Mk sample barcode and Illumina barcodes. TruSeq adapter sequences, together with Illumina sample barcodes, were added in two successive PCR steps. Sequencing of the TCR alpha and beta cDNA libraries was done on the Illumina HiSeq platform using custom primers. Processing in the source paper ran as follows. Unique molecular identifiers were extracted from raw reads with MiGEC, and CDR3 positions were determined with MiXCR. Recombination models were inferred per individual with the repgenHMM and IGoR tools using an EM algorithm. Shared clonotype analysis was performed with the tcR package in R, normalizing sharing by the product of cloneset sizes. To study raw recombination without the effects of thymic and clonal selection, out-of-frame nonproductive sequences were analyzed. TCRdb reran the public reads through fastp at Q25 and MiXCR, keeping productive beta chains. Entries are consolidated by CDR3 protein sequence, retaining the most common genes and DNA. Here the V and J calls rest on TCRdb's processing, not on the authors' analysis. Within this sample are some 660,000 distinct CDR3 sequences, with less than 10% of them counted one time only. 0.75% to 1% of the sample comes from the top ten.

These data are also associated with another study on yellow fever vaccine responses in identical twins. Reported in the second study: The authors reported that the T cell response to vaccination in identical twins appeared partly convergent and partly personalized. Focusing on identical twins, the study followed the T cell clones that responded to the vaccine, and did so with precision.

Sequencing was carried out using PBMCs. Recombination linked TRBV5-8 to TRBJ2-7; the D gene is perhaps TRBD2, on 6 matching bases. The TCR sequence derives from a young woman in good health. CDR3 reads: CASSSGPTYYEQYF. The bases are TGTGCCAGCAGCAGCGGGCCTACATACTACGAGCAGTACTTC.